The source of this TCR beta chain is a study of breast tumors, draining lymph nodes, adjacent tissues. CDR3 length: 14 amino acids. CDR1 is DFQATT and CDR2 is SNEGSKA in the germline V gene (reference sequence). V lost 6 bases, J lost 7 bases, and 10 bases stayed unmatched. TCRdb reprocessed the multiplex PCR reads via MiXCR and lists one record per CDR3 protein. The sample includes approximately 300,000 distinct CDR3 sequences, under 35% of them seen just once. This clonotype has ten or more counts. Samples came from axillary lymph nodes draining the breast cancer. This sequence joins TRBV20-1 and TRBJ2-1, with 9 bases matching TRBD1. Sequenced input: axillary lymph node tissue. The receptor comes from a female donor with breast cancer. Some clones in this sample may be carry-over from other donors' samples. The CDR3 DNA reads TGCAGTGCGAGTGGGGGACAGGGTTGGAATGAGCAGTTCTTC. Translation: CSASGGQGWNEQFF.